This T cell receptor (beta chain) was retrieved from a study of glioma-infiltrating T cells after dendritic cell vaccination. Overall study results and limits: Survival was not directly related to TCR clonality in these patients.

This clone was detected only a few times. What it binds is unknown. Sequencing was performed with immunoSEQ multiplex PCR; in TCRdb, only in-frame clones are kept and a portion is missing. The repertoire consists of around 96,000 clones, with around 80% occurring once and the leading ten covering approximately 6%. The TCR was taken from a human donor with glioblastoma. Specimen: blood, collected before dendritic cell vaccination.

CDR3 bases: TGTGCCAGCACTTCAGGGGGGAATGAGCAGTTCTTC. This sequence encodes CASTSGGNEQFF. The rearrangement joins TRBV27 to TRBJ2-1; weak D call: TRBD1 (7 bases). The CDR3 totals 12 residues. V lost 7 bases and J 7 bases, leaving 11 bases between the germline ends. Germline values: CDR1 MNHEY, CDR2 SMNVEV (reference sequence).